This TCR beta chain was captured by sequencing in a study of regulatory T cells in long-lasting Graves disease. Time point described: persistent/refractory GD, antithyroid drugs over 5 years with positive TRAb. PBMC RNA was the source of the TCR library. About this clonotype: Its target is unknown.

The study's findings and limits: Reduced TCR diversity was observed in persistent Graves' patients versus newly diagnosed patients.

Library construction for TCR beta used iRepertoire HTBI primers and Arm-PCR of CDR3 regions. Each CDR3 protein is one row after TCRdb ran MiXCR on the multiplex PCR reads. The sample holds 400,000 to 500,000 distinct CDR3 sequences, around 21% seen once. The source material was peripheral blood mononuclear cells (PBMCs), sampled when the disease was refractory, from a patient treated with antithyroid drugs. The sequence was collected from a female donor with Graves disease.

CDR3 bases: TGTGCCTGGACACTAGCGGTGGGACATACGCAGTATTTT. This encodes CAWTLAVGHTQYF. The chain couples TRBV30 to TRBJ2-3; 8 bases are a match to TRBD2. The CDR3 totals 13 residues. After removal of 4 bases from V and 7 bases from J, the junction contained 7 bases not matched to a gene. In germline, CDR1 is GTSNPN, CDR2 SVGIG (reference sequence).